Below are 21 T cell receptor beta chains sequenced from a single sample in a study of human versus mouse CDR3 diversity and MHC coevolution. Profiled with immunoSEQ multiplex PCR; TCRdb holds only in-frame clones, not every one. The sample has around 59,000 clones, approximately 94% seen once; the top ten hold 18%. Sequenced sample: naive CD4+ T cells from blood. Described subset: CD45RO-negative CD62L-positive naive CD4 T cells. The source of these receptors is a person in their sixties in good health.

The table lists this clone with a count of one. The chain carries TRBV19 and TRBJ2-5, with TRBD1 identical over 8 bases. With the DNA end fitting TRBJ2-7 better, the J assignment may be wrong. Germline V lookup: CDR1 LNHDA, CDR2 SQIVND (reference sequence). The CDR3 contains 13 residues. CDR3 DNA: TGTGCCAGTAAACATGACAGGGGCTACGAGCAGTACTTC. Protein: CASKHDRGYEQYF.

V and J are TRBV11-3 and TRBJ2-6; D remains unclear. The CDR3 loop spans 13 amino acids. Germline lookup yields CDR1 SGHNT and CDR2 YENEEA. V shed 6 bases and J shed 4 bases, with 7 bases lying between them. The CDR3 region is CASSLTGANVLTF. As DNA, the CDR3 is TGTGCCAGCAGTCTAACCGGGGCCAACGTCCTGACTTTC. Variable domain in full (rest from reference TRBV11-3 and TRBJ2-6): EAGVVQSPRYKIIEKKQPVAFWCNPISGHNTLYWYLQNLGQGPELLIRYENEEAVDDSQLPKDRFSAERLKGVDSTLKIQPAELGDSAVYLCASSLTGANVLTFGAGSRLTVL.

V and J are TRBV21-1 and TRBJ1-5. TRBV21-1 is flagged as a pseudogene. This CDR3 contains 14 residues. CDR3 protein: CASREDGGNQPQHF. The CDR3 DNA is TGTGCCAGCAGGGAGGATGGCGGCAATCAGCCCCAGCATTTT.

The J gene is TRBJ2-7, the V gene TRBV14, with D possibly being TRBD1 (5 bases). V was clipped by 2 bases and J by 1 base, with 15 bases between them. Germline assignment: CDR1 SGHDN and CDR2 FVKESK. This CDR3 is 16 amino acids long. CDR3 protein: CASSQRGTVSSYEQYF. CDR3 bases: TGTGCCAGCAGCCAAAGGGGAACAGTCTCGTCCTACGAGCAGTACTTC.

The V call is TRBV12-5, the J call TRBJ2-2; D not certain. Germline V gene lookup returns CDR1 LGHNT and CDR2 FRNRAP. Trimming took off 1 base at V and 1 base at J, with 7 bases between the two ends. CDR3 length: 15 residues. Here the CDR3 reads CASGLGGLNTGELFF. The CDR3 DNA reads TGTGCTAGTGGTTTGGGCGGCTTGAACACCGGGGAGCTGTTTTTT.

A few counts support this clone. The gene calls are TRBV10-3 and TRBJ1-3; 8 nucleotides agree with TRBD1. The CDR3 extends over 14 amino acids. Germline V CDR1 and CDR2: ENHRY, SYGVKD. The junction had 4 bases not matched to a gene; V was cut back by 6 bases and J by 3 bases. CDR3 region: CAIRDGTGGNTIYF. The CDR3 DNA sequence: TGTGCCATCAGGGACGGGACAGGTGGAAACACCATATATTTT.

The chain employs TRBV19 and TRBJ2-7; 7 nucleotides line up with TRBD2. This CDR3 region has 15 residues. The V segment lost 4 bases and the J segment 3 bases; nucleotides outside the gene matches: 9. Germline V gene data show CDR1 as LNHDA and CDR2 as SQIVND (reference sequence). The CDR3 nucleotides read TGTGCCAGTAGTAGGGTAGCGGGCCAAAACTACGAGCAGTACTTC. Amino acid sequence: CASSRVAGQNYEQYF.

About this clone itself: Its ends do not fully match the called genes, so a read error is possible. This chain links TRBV2 with TRBJ2-1; possible D gene TRBD2, 5 bases. Germline values: CDR1 SNHLY, CDR2 FYNNEI. The CDR3 runs to 14 residues. The CDR3 sequence is CASCERSSYNEQFF. DNA for the CDR3: TGTGCCAGCTGTGAGCGGAGCTCCTACAATGAGCAGTTCTTC.

The chain uses TRBV27 and TRBJ2-5; 7 bases map to TRBD1. The J call is uncertain, as TRBJ2-7 better fits the DNA end. Germline CDR1 reads MNHEY; CDR2 reads SMNVEV (reference sequence). The CDR3 runs to 15 residues. This CDR3 is CASSLLGTASYEQYF. CDR3 DNA sequence: TGTGCCAGCAGTTTATTAGGGACAGCCTCCTACGAGCAGTACTTC.

The CDR3 nucleotides read TGTGCCAGCAGTTCCACCGCGGGGGTTAAGTACTTC. Encoded protein: CASSSTAGVKYF. The chain uses TRBV28 and TRBJ2-7; 7 nucleotides match TRBD2. The CDR3 extends over 12 amino acids. Germline loops: CDR1 MDHEN, CDR2 SYDVKM. J was trimmed by 11 bases and V by 4 bases; bases with no gene match: 8.

The chain has TRBV6-1 and TRBJ1-1; 8 nucleotides match TRBD1. Germline-derived CDR1 and CDR2 are MNHNS and SASEGT. V trimming: 8 bases; J trimming: 0 bases; junction bases outside the gene matches: 5. The CDR3 consists of 14 residues. The CDR3 loop reads CASCTGGLNTEAFF. In nucleotides, the CDR3 is TGTGCCAGCTGCACAGGGGGTTTGAACACTGAAGCTTTCTTT.

The sample holds one count of this clone. The rearrangement uses TRBV29-1 and TRBJ2-3; possibly TRBD2 for D (5 bases). V shed 6 bases and J shed 0 bases, with 10 bases lying between them. Germline CDR1 and CDR2: SQVTM and ANQGSEA. There are 13 residues in the CDR3. The CDR3 DNA follows: TGCAGCGTGGGCCGGGATAGCACAGATACGCAGTATTTT. It is translated as CSVGRDSTDTQYF.

The gene calls are TRBV7-7 and TRBJ2-5; the D is unclear. CDR3 length equals 15 residues. V lost 5 bases and J 2 bases, leaving 15 bases between the germline ends. The germline V gene encodes CDR1 SSHAT and CDR2 FNYEAQ (reference sequence). CDR3 sequence: CASSLRYTAQETQYF. CDR3 DNA sequence: TGTGCCAGCAGCCTCAGGTATACAGCACAAGAGACCCAGTACTTC.

The chain carries TRBV5-5 and TRBJ1-4; TRBD1 matches 9 bases. CDR1 and CDR2 (germline): SGHKS, YYEKEE (reference sequence). CDR3 size: 15 residues. The V gene end was trimmed by 4 bases and the J gene end by 8 bases; junction bases not matched to a gene: 9. The CDR3 spells CASSITGGLREKLFF. CDR3 coding DNA: TGTGCCAGCAGCATTACAGGGGGCTTAAGGGAAAAACTGTTTTTT. Drawing the rest from reference TRBV5-5 and TRBJ1-4, the complete variable domain is DAGVTQSPTHLIKTRGQQVTLRCSPISGHKSVSWYQQVLGQGPQFIFQYYEKEERGRGNFPDRFSARQFPNYSSELNVNALLLGDSALYLCASSITGGLREKLFFGSGTQLSVL.

The V call is TRBV18, the J call TRBJ2-7; D is unclear. In germline, CDR1 is KGHSH, CDR2 LQKENI. V dropped 0 bases and J dropped 4 bases, with 10 bases sitting between them. The CDR3 runs 14 residues. CDR3 coding DNA: TGTGCCAGCTCACCACCGTTGACACCTTACGAGCAGTACTTC. Amino acids: CASSPPLTPYEQYF.

This clone appeared once. The rearrangement joins TRBV7-9 to TRBJ2-1; 9 bases align to TRBD2. Unmatched junction bases numbered 6, after V lost 3 bases and J lost 6 bases. This CDR3 spans 15 amino acids. The germline gives CDR1 SEHNR, CDR2 FQNEAQ (reference sequence). The CDR3 coding sequence is TGTGCCAGCAGCTTCATGCGGGAGGGCACCAATGAGCAGTTCTTC. This codes for CASSFMREGTNEQFF.

This clone was seen a few times. The chain is built from TRBV27 and TRBJ2-7; 8 bases are shared with TRBD1. The germline CDR1 and CDR2 sequences are MNHEY and SMNVEV (reference sequence). The CDR3 covers 15 residues. J was trimmed by 3 bases and V by 4 bases; bases with no gene match: 8. The chain's CDR3 is CASSSRQGLGYEQYF. CDR3 bases: TGTGCCAGCAGTTCCAGACAGGGGCTAGGCTACGAGCAGTACTTC.

The chain carries TRBV5-8 and TRBJ2-3; 7 bases are shared with TRBD2. Trimming removed 4 bases from V and 2 bases from J; junction bases left unmatched: 4. There are 14 residues in the CDR3. The germline V gene has CDR1 SGHTS and CDR2 YDEGEE. The CDR3 sequence is CASSPSGTTDTQYF. The CDR3 region has the DNA TGTGCCAGCAGCCCTAGCGGAACCACAGATACGCAGTATTTT.

The J gene is TRBJ2-1, the V gene TRBV6-5, with 9 nucleotides matching TRBD1. The CDR3 extends over 16 amino acids. Trimming took 4 bases from V and 7 from J; bases not matched to a gene: 11. Germline CDR1 is MNHEY and CDR2 is SVGAGI. CDR3 residues: CASSLTGTGSGNEQFF. CDR3 sequence (DNA): TGTGCCAGCAGTTTAACCGGGACAGGGTCAGGGAATGAGCAGTTCTTC.

The chain links TRBV6-4 to TRBJ2-1, with 7 bases matching TRBD1. This CDR3 is 15 amino acids long. Germline lookup yields CDR1 MRHNA and CDR2 SNTAGT. The V gene end was trimmed by 6 bases and the J gene end by 0 bases; junction bases not matched to a gene: 5. The chain's CDR3 is CASSPQGNSYNEQFF. Here the CDR3 DNA reads TGTGCCAGCAGCCCACAGGGGAACTCCTACAATGAGCAGTTCTTC.

The rearrangement joins TRBV5-1 to TRBJ1-1; D uncertain. Between the trimmed V and J ends, which lost 0 bases and 5 bases, there was a span of 11 bases. This CDR3 is 14 amino acids long. The germline CDR1 and CDR2 sequences are SGHRS and YFSETQ. CDR3 protein: CASSLASGITEAFF. DNA of the CDR3: TGCGCCAGCAGCTTGGCCTCGGGGATTACTGAAGCTTTCTTT.